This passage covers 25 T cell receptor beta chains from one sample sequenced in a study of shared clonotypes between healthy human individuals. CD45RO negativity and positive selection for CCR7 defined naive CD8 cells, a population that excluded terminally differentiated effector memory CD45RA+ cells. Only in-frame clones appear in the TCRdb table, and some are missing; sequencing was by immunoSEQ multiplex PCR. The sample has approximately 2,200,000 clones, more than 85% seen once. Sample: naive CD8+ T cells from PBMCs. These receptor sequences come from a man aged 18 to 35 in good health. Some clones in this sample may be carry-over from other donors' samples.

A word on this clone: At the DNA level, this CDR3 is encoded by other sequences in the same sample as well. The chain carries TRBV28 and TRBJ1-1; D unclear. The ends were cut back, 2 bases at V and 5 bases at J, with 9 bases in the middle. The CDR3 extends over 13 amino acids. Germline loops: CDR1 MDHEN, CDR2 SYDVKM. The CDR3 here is CASSLGAGTEAFF. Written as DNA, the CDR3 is TGTGCCAGCAGTTTAGGCGCGGGGACTGAAGCTTTCTTT.

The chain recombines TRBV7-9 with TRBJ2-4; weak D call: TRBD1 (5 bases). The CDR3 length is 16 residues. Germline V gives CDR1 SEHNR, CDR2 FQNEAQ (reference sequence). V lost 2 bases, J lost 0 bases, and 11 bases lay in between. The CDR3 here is CASSLTDKLAKNIQYF. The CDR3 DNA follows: TGTGCCAGCAGCTTAACGGACAAGCTAGCCAAAAACATTCAGTACTTC.

The CDR3 sequence: CAWSIDRGPYEQYF. The CDR3 DNA follows: TGTGCCTGGAGTATCGACAGGGGGCCCTACGAGCAGTACTTC. V and J are TRBV30 and TRBJ2-7; 10 bases map to TRBD1. The CDR3 length is 14 residues. The V and J ends lost 2 bases and 2 bases, in that order; junction bases with no gene match: 3. In germline, CDR1 is GTSNPN, CDR2 SVGIG (reference sequence).

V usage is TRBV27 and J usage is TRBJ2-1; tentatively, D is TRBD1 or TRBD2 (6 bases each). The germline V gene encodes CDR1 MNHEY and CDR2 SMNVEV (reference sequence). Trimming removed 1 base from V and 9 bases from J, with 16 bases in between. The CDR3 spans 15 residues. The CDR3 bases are TGTGCCAGCAGTTTATTCCCGCCAGAGGGGGGTGAGCAGTTCTTC. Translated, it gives CASSLFPPEGGEQFF.

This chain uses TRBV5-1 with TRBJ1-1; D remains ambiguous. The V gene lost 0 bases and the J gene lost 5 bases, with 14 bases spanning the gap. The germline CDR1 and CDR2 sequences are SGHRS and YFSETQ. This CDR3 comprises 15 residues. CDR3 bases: TGCGCCAGCAGCTTGGATGGACTAGGGTCGACTGAAGCTTTCTTT. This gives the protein CASSLDGLGSTEAFF.

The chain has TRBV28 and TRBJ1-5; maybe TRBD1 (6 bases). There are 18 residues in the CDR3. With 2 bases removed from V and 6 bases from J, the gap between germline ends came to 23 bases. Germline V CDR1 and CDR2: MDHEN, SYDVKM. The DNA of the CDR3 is TGTGCCAGCAGTTTACTCCCCCTAAAGGACAGCCTGATTCAGCCCCAGCATTTT. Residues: CASSLLPLKDSLIQPQHF.

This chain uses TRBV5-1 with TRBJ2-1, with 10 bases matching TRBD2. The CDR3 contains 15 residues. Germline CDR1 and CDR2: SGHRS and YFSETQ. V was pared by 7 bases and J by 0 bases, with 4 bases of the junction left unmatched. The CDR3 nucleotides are TGCGCCAGCGGACTAGCGGCAATCTCCTACAATGAGCAGTTCTTC. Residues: CASGLAAISYNEQFF.

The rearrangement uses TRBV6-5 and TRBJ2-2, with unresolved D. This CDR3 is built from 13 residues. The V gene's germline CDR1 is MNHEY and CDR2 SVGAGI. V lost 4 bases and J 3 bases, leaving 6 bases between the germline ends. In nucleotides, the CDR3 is TGTGCCAGCAGTTCACATGACACCGGGGAGCTGTTTTTT. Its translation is CASSSHDTGELFF.

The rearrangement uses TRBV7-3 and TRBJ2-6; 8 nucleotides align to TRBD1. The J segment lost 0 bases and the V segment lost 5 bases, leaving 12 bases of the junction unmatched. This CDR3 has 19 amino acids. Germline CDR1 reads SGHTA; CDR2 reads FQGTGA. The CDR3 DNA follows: TGTGCCAGCAGCCTGCTGGCGGGACAGGTCCTCTCTGGGGCCAACGTCCTGACTTTC. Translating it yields CASSLLAGQVLSGANVLTF.

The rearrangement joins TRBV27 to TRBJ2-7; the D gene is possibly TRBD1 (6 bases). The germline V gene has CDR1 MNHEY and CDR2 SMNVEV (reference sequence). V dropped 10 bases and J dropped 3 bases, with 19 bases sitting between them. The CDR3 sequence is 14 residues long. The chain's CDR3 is CATSSRDNRYEQYF. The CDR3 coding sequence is TGTGCCACCAGCAGTAGGGACAATCGCTACGAGCAGTACTTC.

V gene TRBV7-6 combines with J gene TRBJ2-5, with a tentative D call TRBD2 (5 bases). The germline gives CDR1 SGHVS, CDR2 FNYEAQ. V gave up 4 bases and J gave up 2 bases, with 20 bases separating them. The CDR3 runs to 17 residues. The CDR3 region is CASSYLGVADEQETQYF. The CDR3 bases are TGTGCCAGCAGCTACCTCGGGGTAGCAGACGAACAAGAGACCCAGTACTTC.

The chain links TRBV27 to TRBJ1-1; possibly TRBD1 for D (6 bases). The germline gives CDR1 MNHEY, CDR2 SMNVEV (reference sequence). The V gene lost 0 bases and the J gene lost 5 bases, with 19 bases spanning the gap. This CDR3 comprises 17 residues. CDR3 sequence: CASSLSNAPQGGTEAFF. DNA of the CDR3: TGTGCCAGCAGTTTATCGAACGCCCCACAGGGTGGGACTGAAGCTTTCTTT.

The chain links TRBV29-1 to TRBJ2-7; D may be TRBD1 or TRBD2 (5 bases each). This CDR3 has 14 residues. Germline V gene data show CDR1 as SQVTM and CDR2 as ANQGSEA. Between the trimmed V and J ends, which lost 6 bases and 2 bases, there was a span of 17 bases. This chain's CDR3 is CSVQGGDRTYEQYF. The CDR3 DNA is TGCAGCGTCCAGGGTGGGGACCGCACCTACGAGCAGTACTTC.

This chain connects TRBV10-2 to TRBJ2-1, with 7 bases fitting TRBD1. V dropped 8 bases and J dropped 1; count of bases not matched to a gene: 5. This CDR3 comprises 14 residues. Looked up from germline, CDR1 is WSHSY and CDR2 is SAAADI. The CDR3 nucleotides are TGCGCCAGCTCGTCAGGGGGATCCTACAATGAGCAGTTCTTC. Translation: CASSSGGSYNEQFF.

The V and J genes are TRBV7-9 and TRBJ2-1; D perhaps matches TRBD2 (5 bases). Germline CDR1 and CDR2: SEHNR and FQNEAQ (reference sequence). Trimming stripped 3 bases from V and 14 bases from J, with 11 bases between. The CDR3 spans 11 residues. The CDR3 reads CASSLGREEFF. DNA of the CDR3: TGTGCCAGCAGCTTGGGGAGAGAGGAGTTCTTC.

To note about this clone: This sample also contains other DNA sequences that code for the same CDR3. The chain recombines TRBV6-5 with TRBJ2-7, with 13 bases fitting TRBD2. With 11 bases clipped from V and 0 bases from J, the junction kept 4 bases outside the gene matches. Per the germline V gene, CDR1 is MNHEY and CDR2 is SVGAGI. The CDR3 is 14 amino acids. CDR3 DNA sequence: TGTGCCTCGGGACTAGCGGGAACCTCCTACGAGCAGTACTTC. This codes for CASGLAGTSYEQYF.

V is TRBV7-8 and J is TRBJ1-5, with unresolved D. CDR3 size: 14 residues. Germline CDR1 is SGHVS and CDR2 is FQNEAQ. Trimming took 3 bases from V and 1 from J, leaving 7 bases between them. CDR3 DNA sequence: TGTGCCAGCAGCTTGTCTCAGAGCAATCAGCCCCAGCATTTT. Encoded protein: CASSLSQSNQPQHF.

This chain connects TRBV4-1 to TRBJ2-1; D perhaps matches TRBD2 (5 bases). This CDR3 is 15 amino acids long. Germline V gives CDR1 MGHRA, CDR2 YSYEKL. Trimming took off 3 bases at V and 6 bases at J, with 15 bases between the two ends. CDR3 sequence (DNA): TGCGCCAGCAGCCAGGCCCGAGGGATTATCAATGAGCAGTTCTTC. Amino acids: CASSQARGIINEQFF.

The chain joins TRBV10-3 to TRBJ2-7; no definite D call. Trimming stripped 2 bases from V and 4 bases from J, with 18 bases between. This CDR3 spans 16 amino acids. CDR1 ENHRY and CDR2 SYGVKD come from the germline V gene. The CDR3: CAISEHNGQELYEQYF. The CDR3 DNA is TGTGCCATCAGTGAGCATAACGGTCAGGAACTTTACGAGCAGTACTTC.

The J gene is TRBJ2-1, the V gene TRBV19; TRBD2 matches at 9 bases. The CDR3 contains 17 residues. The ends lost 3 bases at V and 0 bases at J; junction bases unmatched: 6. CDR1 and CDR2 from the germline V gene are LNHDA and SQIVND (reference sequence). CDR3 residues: CASSIGLAMSSYNEQFF. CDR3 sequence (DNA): TGTGCCAGTAGTATCGGACTAGCGATGAGCTCCTACAATGAGCAGTTCTTC.

The CDR3: CASSPQGSYEQYF. The CDR3 coding sequence is TGTGCCAGCAGCCCACAGGGATCCTACGAGCAGTACTTC. V and J are TRBV5-5 and TRBJ2-7; tentative D call: TRBD1 (6 bases). The V end was cut by 4 bases, the J end by 1 base, with 9 bases between. The CDR3 is 13 residues long. The germline V gene has CDR1 SGHKS and CDR2 YYEKEE (reference sequence).

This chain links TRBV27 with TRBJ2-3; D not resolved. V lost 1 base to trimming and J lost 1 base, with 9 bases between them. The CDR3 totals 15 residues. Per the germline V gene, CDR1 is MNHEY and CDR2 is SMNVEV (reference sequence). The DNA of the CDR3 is TGTGCCAGCAGTTTATTAGGGTCCGGCACAGATACGCAGTATTTT. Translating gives CASSLLGSGTDTQYF.

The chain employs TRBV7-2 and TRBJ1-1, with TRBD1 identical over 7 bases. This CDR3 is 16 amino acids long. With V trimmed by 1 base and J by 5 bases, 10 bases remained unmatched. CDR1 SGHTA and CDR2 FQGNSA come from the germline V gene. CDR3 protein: CASSLGLRGLGTEAFF. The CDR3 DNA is TGTGCCAGCAGCTTAGGATTGAGGGGGCTCGGGACTGAAGCTTTCTTT.

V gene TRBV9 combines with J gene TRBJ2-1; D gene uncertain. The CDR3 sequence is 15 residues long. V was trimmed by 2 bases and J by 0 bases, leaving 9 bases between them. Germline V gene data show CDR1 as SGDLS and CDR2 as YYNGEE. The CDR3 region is CASSVGRFSYNEQFF. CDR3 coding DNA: TGTGCCAGCAGCGTCGGGCGGTTCTCCTACAATGAGCAGTTCTTC.

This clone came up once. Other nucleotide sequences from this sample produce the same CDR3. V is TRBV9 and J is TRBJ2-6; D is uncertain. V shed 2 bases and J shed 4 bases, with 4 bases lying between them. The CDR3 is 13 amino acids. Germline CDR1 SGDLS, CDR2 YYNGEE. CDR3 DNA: TGTGCCAGCAGCGTCGGAGGGGCCAACGTCCTGACTTTC. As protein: CASSVGGANVLTF.